This T cell receptor (beta chain) was captured in a study of blood T cell repertoires in COVID-19. The germline V and J ends were trimmed by 1 base and 7 bases, with 7 bases remaining between them. The CDR3 sequence is 12 residues long. Looked up from germline, CDR1 is MDHEN and CDR2 is SYDVKM. In the source study's methods: Reference gene primer amplification gave estimated nucleated cell counts. Sequencing used immunoSEQ multiplex PCR; TCRdb keeps in-frame clones, though not all of them. V, J and clone size reflect that table, while D and trimming were determined from the DNA. The sample holds about 500,000 clones, about 89% seen once.

The receptor's source is a woman in her fifties or sixties with COVID-19, enrolled during active disease. The chain links TRBV28 to TRBJ2-5; D unresolved. The specimen was peripheral blood. The chain's CDR3 is CASSLYSGTQYF. The CDR3 region has the DNA TGTGCCAGCAGTTTATACTCCGGGACCCAGTACTTC. The full variable domain, rest sourced from reference TRBV28 and TRBJ2-5, is DVKVTQSSRYLVKRTGEKVFLECVQDMDHENMFWYRQDPGLGLRLIYFSYDVKMKEKGDIPEGYSVSREKKERFSLILESASTNQTSMYLCASSLYSGTQYFGPGTRLLVL.